These T cell receptor beta chains were read from a single sample in a study of blood T cell repertoires in COVID-19. This table comes from immunoSEQ multiplex PCR, and its TCRdb copy is limited to in-frame clones, with some not included. Seen here are about half a million clones, roughly 85% observed once, and the top ten hold 3% to 4%. The specimen was peripheral blood. These receptors all come from a human donor in a cohort sampled during active COVID-19. Both conserved end residues are part of each CDR3. The D gene is left open where the match is weak. For some rows the clone size is stated as once, few or many, or as a class when expanded; others skip it.

CDR3 protein,CDR3 DNA,D gene,CDR3 length,clone size,J gene,V gene
CASSQTSAQETQYF,TGTGCCAGCTCACAGACTAGCGCCCAAGAGACCCAGTACTTC,TRBD2,14,few,TRBJ2-5,TRBV18
CASSSRGLAGTDTQYF,TGTGCCAGCAGCTCGCGGGGACTAGCGGGCACAGATACGCAGTATTTT,TRBD2,16,NA,TRBJ2-3,TRBV7-2
CASSLETSGNEQFF,TGTGCCAGCAGCTTAGAGACCAGCGGGAATGAGCAGTTCTTC,NA,14,once,TRBJ2-1,TRBV7-9
CASSRADSSSTDTQYF,TGCGCCAGCAGCCGCGCTGACAGCTCTAGCACAGATACGCAGTATTTT,NA,16,NA,TRBJ2-3,TRBV5-1
CASSNDRTSGKYNEQFF,TGTGCCAGCAGCAACGACCGGACTAGCGGGAAGTACAATGAGCAGTTCTTC,TRBD2,17,few,TRBJ2-1,TRBV7-2
CASSERGLGNQPQHF,TGTGCCAGCAGTGAAAGGGGTCTGGGCAATCAGCCCCAGCATTTT,NA,15,NA,TRBJ1-5,TRBV2
CSVEDGTGSTGELFF,TGCAGCGTTGAAGATGGAACAGGGAGTACCGGGGAGCTGTTTTTT,NA,15,NA,TRBJ2-2,TRBV29-1
CASSTWDSGPYGYTF,TGTGCCAGCAGCACGTGGGACAGTGGCCCCTATGGCTACACCTTC,TRBD1,15,NA,TRBJ1-2,TRBV3-1/TRBV3-2
CASSLEQGGTDTQYF,TGTGCCAGCAGCCTGGAACAGGGAGGGACAGATACGCAGTATTTT,NA,15,NA,TRBJ2-3,TRBV13
CASSVVGQGAYNEQFF,TGTGCCAGCAGCGTAGTTGGGCAGGGCGCCTACAATGAGCAGTTCTTC,NA,16,NA,TRBJ2-1,TRBV9
CASSVGLAGGHNEQFF,TGTGCCAGCAGCGTAGGGTTAGCGGGAGGTCACAATGAGCAGTTCTTC,TRBD2,16,NA,TRBJ2-1,TRBV9
CASSQNHTRRGRALVTGELFF,TGCGCCAGCAGTCAAAACCATACGCGTAGGGGGAGGGCCCTCGTCACCGGGGAGCTGTTTTTT,NA,21,NA,TRBJ2-2,TRBV23-1
CASSLEGSYNEQFF,TGTGCCAGCAGCTTGGAAGGTAGCTATAATGAGCAGTTCTTC,NA,14,NA,TRBJ2-1,TRBV5-4
CASSAGPEGEQFF,TGCGCCAGCAGCGCGGGACCGGAAGGGGAGCAGTTCTTC,NA,13,NA,TRBJ2-1,TRBV5-1
CAITPGQGLSGNTIYF,TGTGCCATCACCCCGGGACAGGGTCTCTCTGGAAACACCATATATTTT,TRBD1,16,NA,TRBJ1-3,TRBV10-3
CATQGQGRNTIYF,TGTGCCACCCAGGGACAGGGAAGGAACACCATATATTTT,TRBD1,13,once,TRBJ1-3,TRBV27
CASSPRRPQGGTQYF,TGTGCCAGCTCACCACGAAGACCCCAGGGAGGTACGCAGTATTTT,NA,15,NA,TRBJ2-3,TRBV18
CAWSPTVDSQPQHF,TGTGCCTGGAGTCCGACAGTCGATAGTCAGCCCCAGCATTTT,NA,14,once,TRBJ1-5,TRBV30
CASSPGRGPPTGELFF,TGCGCCAGCAGTCCCGGGAGGGGCCCCCCCACCGGGGAGCTGTTTTTT,TRBD2,16,once,TRBJ2-2,TRBV10-1
CASSQLRGGFYGYTF,TGCGCCAGCAGCCAATTGAGGGGGGGTTTCTATGGCTACACCTTC,NA,15,NA,TRBJ1-2,TRBV4-3
CASTGSGKEQFF,TGTGCCAGCACAGGTAGCGGGAAGGAGCAGTTCTTC,TRBD2,12,NA,TRBJ2-1,TRBV2
CASSSSLGWDTEAFF,TGTGCCAGCAGCTCTAGTCTCGGTTGGGACACTGAAGCTTTCTTT,NA,15,NA,TRBJ1-1,TRBV11-2
CSATVSTDTQYF,TGCAGCGCGACGGTTAGCACAGATACGCAGTATTTT,NA,12,once,TRBJ2-3,TRBV29-1
CASSLIPPGTGELFF,TGTGCCAGCAGTTTAATACCCCCGGGCACCGGGGAGCTGTTTTTT,NA,15,NA,TRBJ2-2,TRBV27
CAWTNGWQGNYGYTF,TGTGCCTGGACCAACGGGTGGCAGGGCAACTATGGCTACACCTTC,NA,15,NA,TRBJ1-2,TRBV30
CAMRGQGVGGYTF,TGTGCCATGCGGGGACAGGGGGTGGGTGGCTACACCTTC,TRBD1,13,NA,TRBJ1-2,TRBV2
CASSQQRNAGGAYEQYF,TGTGCCAGCAGCCAACAGCGAAATGCGGGAGGGGCCTACGAGCAGTACTTC,TRBD2,17,NA,TRBJ2-7,TRBV5-4
CASSQDLGRKPGNTIYF,TGTGCCAGCAGCCAAGATCTTGGCAGGAAACCTGGAAACACCATATATTTT,NA,17,NA,TRBJ1-3,TRBV4-2
CATSEAGGSGELFF,TGTGCCACCAGTGAAGCCGGGGGATCCGGGGAGCTGTTTTTT,NA,14,NA,TRBJ2-2,TRBV24-1
CASSIRQSYNSPLHF,TGTGCCAGTAGTATTCGACAGTCCTATAATTCACCCCTCCACTTT,NA,15,NA,TRBJ1-6,TRBV19
CASSPGAHTEAFF,TGTGCCAGCTCACCAGGGGCACACACTGAAGCTTTCTTT,NA,13,few,TRBJ1-1,TRBV18
CASSPKQGVGGYTF,TGTGCCAGCAGCCCCAAACAGGGTGTAGGGGGCTACACCTTC,NA,14,NA,TRBJ1-2,TRBV5-4